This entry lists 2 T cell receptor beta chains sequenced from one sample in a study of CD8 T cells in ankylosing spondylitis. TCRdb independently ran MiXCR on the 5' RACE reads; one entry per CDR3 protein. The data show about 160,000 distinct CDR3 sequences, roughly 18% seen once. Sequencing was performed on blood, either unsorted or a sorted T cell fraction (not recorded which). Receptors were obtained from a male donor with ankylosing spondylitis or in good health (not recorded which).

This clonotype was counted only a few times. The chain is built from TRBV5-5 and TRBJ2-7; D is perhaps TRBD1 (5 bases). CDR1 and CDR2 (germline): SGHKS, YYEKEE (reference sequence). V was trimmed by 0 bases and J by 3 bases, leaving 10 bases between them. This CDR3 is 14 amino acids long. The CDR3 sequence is CASSLEGQLYEQYF. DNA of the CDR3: TGTGCCAGCAGCTTGGAAGGACAACTCTACGAGCAGTACTTC. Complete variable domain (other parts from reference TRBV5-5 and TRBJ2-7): DAGVTQSPTHLIKTRGQQVTLRCSPISGHKSVSWYQQVLGQGPQFIFQYYEKEERGRGNFPDRFSARQFPNYSSELNVNALLLGDSALYLCASSLEGQLYEQYFGPGTRLTVT.

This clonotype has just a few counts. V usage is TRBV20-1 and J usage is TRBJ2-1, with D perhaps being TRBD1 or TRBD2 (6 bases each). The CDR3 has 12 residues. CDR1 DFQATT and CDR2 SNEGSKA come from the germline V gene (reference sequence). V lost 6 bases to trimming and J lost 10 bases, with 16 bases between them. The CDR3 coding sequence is TGCAGTGCGAGGGGGACTCGCGGCGAGCAGTTCTTC. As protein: CSARGTRGEQFF.